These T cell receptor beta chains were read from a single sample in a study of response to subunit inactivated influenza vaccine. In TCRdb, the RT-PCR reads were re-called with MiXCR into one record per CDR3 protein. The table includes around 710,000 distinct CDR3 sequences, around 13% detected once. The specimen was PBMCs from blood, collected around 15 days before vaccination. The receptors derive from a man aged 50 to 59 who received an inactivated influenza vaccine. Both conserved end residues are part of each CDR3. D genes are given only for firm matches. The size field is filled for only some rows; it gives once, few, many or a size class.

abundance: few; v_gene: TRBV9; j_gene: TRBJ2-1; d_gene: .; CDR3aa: CASSVAPLASYNEQFF; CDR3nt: TGTGCCAGCAGCGTAGCTCCCCTAGCGTCCTACAATGAGCAGTTCTTC
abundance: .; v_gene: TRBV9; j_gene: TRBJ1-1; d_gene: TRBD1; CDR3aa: CASSPRGRGNTEAFF; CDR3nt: TGTGCCAGCAGCCCGAGGGGGCGTGGAAACACTGAAGCTTTCTTT
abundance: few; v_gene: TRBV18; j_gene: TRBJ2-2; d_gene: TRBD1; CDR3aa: CASSPPGTDWNTGELFF; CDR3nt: TGTGCCAGCTCACCGCCTGGGACAGACTGGAACACCGGGGAGCTGTTTTTT
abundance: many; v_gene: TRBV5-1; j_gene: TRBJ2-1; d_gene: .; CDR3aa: CASSSGRYNEQFF; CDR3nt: TGCGCCAGCAGCTCAGGCAGATACAATGAGCAGTTCTTC
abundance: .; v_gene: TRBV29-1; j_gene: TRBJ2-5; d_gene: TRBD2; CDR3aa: CSVDWSTGLAVQETQYF; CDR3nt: TGCAGCGTTGATTGGTCGACGGGACTAGCGGTACAAGAGACCCAGTACTTC
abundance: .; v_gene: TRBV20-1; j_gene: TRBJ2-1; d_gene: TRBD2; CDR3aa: CSAQSGTSSLNEQFF; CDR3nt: TGCAGTGCCCAATCCGGGACTAGTTCTTTGAATGAGCAGTTCTTC
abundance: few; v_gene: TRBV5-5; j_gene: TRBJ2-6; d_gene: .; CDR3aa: CASSLGTANPSGANVLTF; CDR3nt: TGTGCCAGCAGCTTGGGGACGGCGAACCCCTCTGGGGCCAACGTCCTGACTTTC
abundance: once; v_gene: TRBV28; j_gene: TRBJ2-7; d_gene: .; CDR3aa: CASTTGNYYEQYF; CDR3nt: TGTGCCAGCACTACCGGGAACTACTACGAGCAGTACTTC
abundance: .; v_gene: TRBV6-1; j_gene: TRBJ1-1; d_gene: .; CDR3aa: CASSPTFLEAFF; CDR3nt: TGTGCCAGCAGTCCCACGTTTCTTGAAGCTTTCTTT
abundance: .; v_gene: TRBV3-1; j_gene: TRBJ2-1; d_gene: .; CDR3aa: CASSQDGRGQQFF; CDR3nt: TGTGCCAGCAGCCAAGACGGGAGGGGGCAGCAGTTCTTC
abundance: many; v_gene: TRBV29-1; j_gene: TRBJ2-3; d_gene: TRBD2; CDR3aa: CSAATSGRTDTQYF; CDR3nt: TGCAGCGCTGCGACTAGCGGGAGGACAGATACGCAGTATTTT
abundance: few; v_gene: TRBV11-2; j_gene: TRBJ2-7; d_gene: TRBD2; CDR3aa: CASSPTGLAGVKTYEQYF; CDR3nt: TGTGCCAGCAGCCCGACGGGACTAGCGGGAGTGAAAACCTACGAGCAGTACTTC
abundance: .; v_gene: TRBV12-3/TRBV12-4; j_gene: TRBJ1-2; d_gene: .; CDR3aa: CASSSAYGYTF; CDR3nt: TGTGCCAGCAGTTCTGCCTATGGCTACACCTTC
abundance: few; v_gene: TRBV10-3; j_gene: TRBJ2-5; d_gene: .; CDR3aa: CAISEGLPGPFQETQYF; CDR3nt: TGTGCCATCAGTGAGGGACTCCCGGGACCGTTCCAAGAGACCCAGTACTTC
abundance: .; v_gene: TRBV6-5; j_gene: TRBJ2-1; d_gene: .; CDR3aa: CASSYSIAGYNEQFF; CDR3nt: TGTGCCAGCAGTTACTCGATTGCGGGGTACAATGAGCAGTTCTTC
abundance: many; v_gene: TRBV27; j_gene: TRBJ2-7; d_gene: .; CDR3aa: CASSAFGGYEQYF; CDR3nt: TGTGCCAGCAGTGCCTTCGGGGGCTACGAGCAGTACTTC
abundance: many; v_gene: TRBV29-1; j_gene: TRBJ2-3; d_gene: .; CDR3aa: CSGSPGSADTQYF; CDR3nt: TGCAGCGGGTCGCCGGGGAGCGCAGATACGCAGTATTTT
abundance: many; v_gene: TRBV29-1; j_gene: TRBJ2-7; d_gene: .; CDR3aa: CSSWTAGEQYF; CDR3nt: TGCAGCTCCTGGACAGCCGGCGAGCAGTACTTC
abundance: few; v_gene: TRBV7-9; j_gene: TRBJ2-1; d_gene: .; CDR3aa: CASSPRTHSGNEQFF; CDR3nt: TGTGCCAGCAGCCCGCGTACTCATTCGGGGAATGAGCAGTTCTTC
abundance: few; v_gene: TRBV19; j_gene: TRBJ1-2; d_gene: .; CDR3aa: CASSRQGSVGYTF; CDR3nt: TGTGCCAGTAGCCGTCAAGGGTCGGTTGGCTACACCTTC
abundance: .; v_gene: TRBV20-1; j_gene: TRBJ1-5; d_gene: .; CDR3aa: CSALAAQGNQPQHF; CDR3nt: TGCAGTGCTTTAGCGGCGCAGGGCAATCAGCCCCAGCATTTT
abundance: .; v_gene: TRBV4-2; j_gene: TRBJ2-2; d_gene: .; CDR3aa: CASSQGNRVGDTGELFF; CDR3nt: TGTGCCAGCAGCCAAGGCAACAGGGTTGGAGACACCGGGGAGCTGTTTTTT
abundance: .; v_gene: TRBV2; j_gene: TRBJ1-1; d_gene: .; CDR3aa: CASMVGRGVTEAFF; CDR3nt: TGTGCCAGCATGGTCGGCCGGGGGGTCACTGAAGCTTTCTTT
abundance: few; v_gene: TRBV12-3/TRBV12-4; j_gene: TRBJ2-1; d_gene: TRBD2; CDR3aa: CASSRKEAGGEQFF; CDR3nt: TGTGCCAGCAGTCGTAAAGAGGCGGGAGGTGAGCAGTTCTTC
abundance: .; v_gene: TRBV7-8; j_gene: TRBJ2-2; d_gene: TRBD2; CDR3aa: CASSLWLAEAGELFF; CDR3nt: TGTGCCAGCAGCTTATGGCTAGCGGAGGCCGGGGAGCTGTTTTTT
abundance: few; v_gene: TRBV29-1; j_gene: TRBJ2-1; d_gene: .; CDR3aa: CSVVIRGNYNEQFF; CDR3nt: TGCAGCGTTGTAATCCGCGGAAACTACAATGAGCAGTTCTTC
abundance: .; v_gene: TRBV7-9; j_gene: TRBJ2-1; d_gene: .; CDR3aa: CASTLQSSYNEQFF; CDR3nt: TGTGCCAGCACCTTACAGAGCTCCTACAATGAGCAGTTCTTC
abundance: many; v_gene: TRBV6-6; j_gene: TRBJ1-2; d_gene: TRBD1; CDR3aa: CASSYRQGGHTF; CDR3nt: TGTGCCAGCAGTTACCGACAGGGCGGTCACACCTTC
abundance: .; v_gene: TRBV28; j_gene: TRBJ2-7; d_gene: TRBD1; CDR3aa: CASSPVRDRGPYEQYF; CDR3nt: TGTGCCAGCAGTCCTGTCCGCGACAGGGGGCCCTACGAGCAGTACTTC
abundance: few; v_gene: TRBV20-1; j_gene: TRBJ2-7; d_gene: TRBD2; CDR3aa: CSARPKTSGRREGQYF; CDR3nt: TGCAGTGCGCGCCCGAAGACTAGCGGGAGAAGGGAGGGGCAGTACTTC
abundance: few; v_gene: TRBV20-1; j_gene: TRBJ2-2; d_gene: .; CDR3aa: CSATNRVPGELFF; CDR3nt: TGCAGTGCGACTAACAGGGTGCCCGGGGAGCTGTTTTTT
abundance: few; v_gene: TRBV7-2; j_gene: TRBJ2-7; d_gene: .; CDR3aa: CASSFTPTYEQYF; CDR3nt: TGTGCCAGCAGCTTTACCCCTACCTACGAGCAGTACTTC
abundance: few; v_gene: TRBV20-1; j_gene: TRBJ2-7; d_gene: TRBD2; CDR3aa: CSARVSGSSYEQYF; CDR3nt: TGCAGTGCCAGGGTTAGCGGGAGTTCCTACGAGCAGTACTTC
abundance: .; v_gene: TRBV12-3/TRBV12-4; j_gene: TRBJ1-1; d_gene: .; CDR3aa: CASSPDGGGNTEAFF; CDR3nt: TGTGCCAGCAGTCCTGACGGAGGAGGAAACACTGAAGCTTTCTTT
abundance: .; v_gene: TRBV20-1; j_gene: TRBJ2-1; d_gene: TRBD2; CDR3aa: CSARDLRTSGTGEQFF; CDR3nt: TGCAGTGCTAGAGATCTAAGGACTAGCGGGACGGGTGAGCAGTTCTTC
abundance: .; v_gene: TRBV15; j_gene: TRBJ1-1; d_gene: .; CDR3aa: CATRGPSTEAFF; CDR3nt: TGTGCCACCAGGGGACCTTCCACTGAAGCTTTCTTT
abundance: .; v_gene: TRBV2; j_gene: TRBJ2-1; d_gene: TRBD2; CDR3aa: CASREGAGVGYNEQFF; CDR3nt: TGTGCCAGCAGGGAGGGAGCGGGAGTAGGCTACAATGAGCAGTTCTTC
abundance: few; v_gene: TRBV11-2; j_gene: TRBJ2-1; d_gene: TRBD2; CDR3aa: CASSLVPGLASHEQFF; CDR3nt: TGTGCCAGCAGCTTGGTCCCGGGACTAGCTTCCCATGAGCAGTTCTTC
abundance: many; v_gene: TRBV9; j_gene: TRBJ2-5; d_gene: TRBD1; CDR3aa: CASSVGDSQETQYF; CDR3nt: TGTGCCAGCAGCGTAGGGGACAGTCAAGAGACCCAGTACTTC
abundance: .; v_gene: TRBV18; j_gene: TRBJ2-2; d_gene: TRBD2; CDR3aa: CASSPKTSGQNTGELFF; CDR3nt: TGTGCCAGCTCACCCAAAACTAGCGGGCAGAACACCGGGGAGCTGTTTTTT
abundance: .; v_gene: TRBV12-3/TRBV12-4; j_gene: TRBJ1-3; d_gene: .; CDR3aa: CASSAVAGEGNTIYF; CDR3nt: TGTGCCAGCAGTGCCGTGGCAGGGGAAGGAAACACCATATATTTT
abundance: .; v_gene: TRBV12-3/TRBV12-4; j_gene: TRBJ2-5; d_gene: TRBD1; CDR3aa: CASNPPRDRGLETQYF; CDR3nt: TGTGCCAGCAACCCCCCCCGGGACAGGGGGCTGGAGACCCAGTACTTC
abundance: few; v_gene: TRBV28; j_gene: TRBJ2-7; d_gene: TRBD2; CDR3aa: CASAGGSWNEQYF; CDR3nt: TGTGCCAGCGCGGGAGGGAGTTGGAACGAGCAGTACTTC
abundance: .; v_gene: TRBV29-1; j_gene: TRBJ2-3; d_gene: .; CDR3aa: CRVRGGTDTSTDTQYF; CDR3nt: TGCAGAGTTAGGGGGGGGACCGATACTAGCACAGATACGCAGTATTTT
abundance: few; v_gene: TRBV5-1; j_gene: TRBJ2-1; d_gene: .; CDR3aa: CASSLDGGSAYNEQFF; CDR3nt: TGCGCCAGCAGCTTGGATGGGGGGAGCGCCTACAATGAGCAGTTCTTC
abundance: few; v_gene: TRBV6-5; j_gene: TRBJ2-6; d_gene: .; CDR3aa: CASSYSGLAGANVLTF; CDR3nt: TGTGCCAGCAGTTACTCGGGACTCGCTGGGGCCAACGTCCTGACTTTC
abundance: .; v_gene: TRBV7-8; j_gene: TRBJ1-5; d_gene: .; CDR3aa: CASSSKDSNQPQHF; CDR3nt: TGTGCCAGCAGCTCCAAGGATAGCAATCAGCCCCAGCATTTT
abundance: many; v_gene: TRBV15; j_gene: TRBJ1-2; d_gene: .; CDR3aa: CATSRRRGSNYGYTF; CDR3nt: TGTGCCACCAGCAGACGCCGGGGCTCAAACTATGGCTACACCTTC
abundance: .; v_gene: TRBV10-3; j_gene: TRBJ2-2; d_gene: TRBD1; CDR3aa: CAIKKIGTGTTGELFF; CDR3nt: TGTGCCATCAAAAAAATTGGGACAGGGACGACCGGGGAGCTGTTTTTT
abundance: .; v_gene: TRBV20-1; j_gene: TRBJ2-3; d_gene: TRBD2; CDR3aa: CSARDYRASGTYSTDTQYF; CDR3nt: TGCAGTGCTAGAGATTATCGGGCTAGCGGGACCTATAGCACAGATACGCAGTATTTT
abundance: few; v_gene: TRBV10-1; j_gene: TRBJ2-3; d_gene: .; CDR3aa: CASSEFGRNTDTQYF; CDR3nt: TGCGCCAGCAGTGAGTTCGGGCGGAACACAGATACGCAGTATTTT
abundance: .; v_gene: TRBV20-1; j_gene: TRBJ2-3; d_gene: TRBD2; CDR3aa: CCARTSGLSTDTQYF; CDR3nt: TGCTGTGCTCGTACTAGCGGGCTAAGCACAGATACGCAGTATTTT
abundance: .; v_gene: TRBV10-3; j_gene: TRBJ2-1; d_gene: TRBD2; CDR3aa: CAISNGTSGYNEQFF; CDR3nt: TGTGCCATCAGTAACGGGACTAGCGGTTACAATGAGCAGTTCTTC
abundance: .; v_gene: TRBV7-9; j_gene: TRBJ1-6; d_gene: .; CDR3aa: CASSLGGPTSYNSPLHF; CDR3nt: TGTGCCAGCAGCTTAGGGGGGCCAACCTCCTATAATTCACCCCTCCACTTT
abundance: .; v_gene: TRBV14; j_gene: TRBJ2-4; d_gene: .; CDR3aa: CASSQARAGDLAKNIQYF; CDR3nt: TGTGCCAGCAGCCAAGCCAGGGCCGGTGATTTAGCCAAAAACATTCAGTACTTC
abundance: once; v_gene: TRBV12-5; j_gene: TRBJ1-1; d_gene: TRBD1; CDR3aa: CASGIFTGGKMNTEAFF; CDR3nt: TGTGCTAGTGGTATCTTTACAGGGGGCAAGATGAACACTGAAGCTTTCTTT
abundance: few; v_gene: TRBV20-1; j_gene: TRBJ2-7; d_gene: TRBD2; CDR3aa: CSARKRGISYEQYF; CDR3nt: TGCAGTGCTCGCAAGCGGGGGATCTCCTACGAGCAGTACTTC
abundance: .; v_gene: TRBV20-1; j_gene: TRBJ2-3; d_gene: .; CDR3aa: CSARKVADTQYF; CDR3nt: TGCAGTGCACGGAAGGTCGCAGATACGCAGTATTTT
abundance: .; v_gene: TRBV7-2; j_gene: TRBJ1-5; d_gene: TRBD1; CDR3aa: CASSLGDRGASQPQHF; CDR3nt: TGTGCCAGCAGCTTAGGGGACAGGGGCGCAAGTCAGCCCCAGCATTTT